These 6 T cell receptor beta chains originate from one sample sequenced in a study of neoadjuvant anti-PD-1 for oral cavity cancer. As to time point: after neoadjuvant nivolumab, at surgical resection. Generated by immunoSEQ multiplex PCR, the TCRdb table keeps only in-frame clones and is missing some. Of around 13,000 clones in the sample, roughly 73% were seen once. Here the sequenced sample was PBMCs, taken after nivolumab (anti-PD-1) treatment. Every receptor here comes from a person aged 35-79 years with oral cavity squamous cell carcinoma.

In DNA form, the CDR3 reads TGTGCCAGCAGCTTACCGCCTCCTGGGGCCAACGTCCTGACTTTC. This translates into CASSLPPPGANVLTF. The chain employs TRBV7-3 and TRBJ2-6; D is unclear. The ends were cut back, 2 bases at V and 2 bases at J, with 7 bases in the middle. This CDR3 spans 15 amino acids. CDR1 and CDR2 from the germline V gene are SGHTA and FQGTGA.

CDR3 sequence: CASSPLWKVNTGELFF. The CDR3 DNA reads as TGCGCCAGCAGCCCCCTATGGAAAGTTAACACCGGGGAGCTGTTTTTT. The J gene is TRBJ2-2, the V gene TRBV4-1; unclear D gene. The CDR3 runs to 16 residues. CDR1 is MGHRA and CDR2 is YSYEKL in the germline V gene. V was pared by 4 bases and J by 2 bases, with 14 bases between.

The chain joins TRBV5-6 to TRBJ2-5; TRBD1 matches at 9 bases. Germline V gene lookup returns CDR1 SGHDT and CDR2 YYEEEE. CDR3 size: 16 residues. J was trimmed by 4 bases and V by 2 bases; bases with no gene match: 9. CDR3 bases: TGTGCCAGCAGCTTTAGGGACAGGGCCTCTCGAGAGACCCAGTACTTC. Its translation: CASSFRDRASRETQYF.

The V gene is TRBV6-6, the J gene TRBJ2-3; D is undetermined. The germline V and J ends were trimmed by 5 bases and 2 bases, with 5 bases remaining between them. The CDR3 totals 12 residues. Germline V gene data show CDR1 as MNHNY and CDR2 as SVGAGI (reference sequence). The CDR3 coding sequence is TGTGCCAGCAGTGGTCCCACAGATACGCAGTATTTT. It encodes CASSGPTDTQYF.

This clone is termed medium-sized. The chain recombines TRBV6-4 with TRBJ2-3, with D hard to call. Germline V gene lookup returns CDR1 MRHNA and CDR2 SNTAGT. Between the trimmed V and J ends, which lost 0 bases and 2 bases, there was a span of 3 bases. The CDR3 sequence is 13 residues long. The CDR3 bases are TGTGCCAGCAGTGACTCTGACACAGATACGCAGTATTTT. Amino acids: CASSDSDTDTQYF.

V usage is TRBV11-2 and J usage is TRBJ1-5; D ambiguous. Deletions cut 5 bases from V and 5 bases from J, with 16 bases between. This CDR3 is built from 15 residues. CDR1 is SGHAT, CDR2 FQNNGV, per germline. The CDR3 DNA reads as TGTGCCAGCAGCGTGACCTCCGCGGGTCATCAGCCCCAGCATTTT. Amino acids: CASSVTSAGHQPQHF.